This TCR beta chain was documented in a study of cytomegalovirus exposure and HLA in healthy donors. Concerning this clone: Antigen specificity is unknown.

Study-wide points: Most TCRs appeared rarely, but some public TCRs recurred in many donors.

TCRdb keeps only in-frame clones here, not all; method: immunoSEQ multiplex PCR. The sample shows about 79,000 clones, over 85% of them seen only once. Germline CDR1 SGHVS, CDR2 FQNEAQ. V lost 4 bases and J lost 4; bases outside the gene matches: 5. This CDR3 is built from 14 residues. Source material: PBMCs. V is TRBV7-8 and J is TRBJ1-2; 8 positions agree with TRBD1. This receptor was identified in a woman in her 30s in good health and CMV-seronegative. The CDR3 DNA sequence: TGTGCCAGCAGCTGGACAGGGAAGACCTATGGCTACACCTTC. Its translation is CASSWTGKTYGYTF.